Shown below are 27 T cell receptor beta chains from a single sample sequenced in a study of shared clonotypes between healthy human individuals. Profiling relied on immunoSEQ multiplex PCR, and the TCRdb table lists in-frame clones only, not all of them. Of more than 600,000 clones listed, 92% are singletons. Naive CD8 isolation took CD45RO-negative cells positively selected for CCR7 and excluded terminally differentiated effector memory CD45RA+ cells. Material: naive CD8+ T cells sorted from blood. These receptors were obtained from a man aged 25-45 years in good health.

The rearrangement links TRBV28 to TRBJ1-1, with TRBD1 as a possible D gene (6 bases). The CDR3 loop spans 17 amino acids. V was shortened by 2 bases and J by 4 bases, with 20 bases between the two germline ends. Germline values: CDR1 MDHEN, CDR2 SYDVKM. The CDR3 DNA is TGTGCCAGCAGTTTAAGGCCCCAGAACAGGGTTGTCACTGAAGCTTTCTTT. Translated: CASSLRPQNRVVTEAFF.

This chain's CDR3 is CASSLVDEQYF. CDR3 coding DNA: TGTGCCAGCAGCTTAGTAGACGAGCAGTACTTC. The chain couples TRBV7-9 to TRBJ2-7, with D unresolved. Germline V CDR1 and CDR2: SEHNR, FQNEAQ (reference sequence). The CDR3 has 11 residues. Trimming removed 1 base from V and 5 bases from J, with 3 bases in between.

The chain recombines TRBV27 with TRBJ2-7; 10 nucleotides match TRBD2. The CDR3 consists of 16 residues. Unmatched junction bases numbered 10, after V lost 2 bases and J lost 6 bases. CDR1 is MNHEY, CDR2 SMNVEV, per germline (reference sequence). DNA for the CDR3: TGTGCCAGCAGTTTACTAGCGGGAGTAAAAGGACGCGAGCAGTACTTC. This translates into CASSLLAGVKGREQYF.

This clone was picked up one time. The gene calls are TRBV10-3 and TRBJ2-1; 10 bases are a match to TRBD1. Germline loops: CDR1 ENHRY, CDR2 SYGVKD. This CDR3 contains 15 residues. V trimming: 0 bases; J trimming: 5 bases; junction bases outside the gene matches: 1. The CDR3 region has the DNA TGTGCCATCAGTGAGTCGGGACAGGGGAACAATGAGCAGTTCTTC. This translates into CAISESGQGNNEQFF.

For the CDR3, the DNA is TGTGCCAGCAGTGACCCGCCTAGCGGGCCCGGGGAGCTGTTTTTT. Translation gives CASSDPPSGPGELFF. The chain joins TRBV2 to TRBJ2-2, with TRBD2 identical over 8 bases. The ends lost 3 bases at V and 6 bases at J; junction bases unmatched: 6. Germline-derived CDR1 and CDR2 are SNHLY and FYNNEI. The CDR3 has 15 residues. The entire variable domain, with the rest obtained from reference TRBV2 and TRBJ2-2, is as follows: EPEVTQTPSHQVTQMGQEVILRCVPISNHLYFYWYRQILGQKVEFLVSFYNNEISEKSEIFDDQFSVERPDGSNFTLKIRSTKLEDSAMYFCASSDPPSGPGELFFGEGSRLTVL.

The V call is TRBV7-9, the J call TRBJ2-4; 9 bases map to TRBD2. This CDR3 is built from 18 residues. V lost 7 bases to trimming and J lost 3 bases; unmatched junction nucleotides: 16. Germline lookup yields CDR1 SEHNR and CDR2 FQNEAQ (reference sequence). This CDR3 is CASKPGTAGGRHKNIQYF. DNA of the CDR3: TGTGCCAGCAAGCCGGGGACCGCGGGGGGGCGTCACAAAAACATTCAGTACTTC.

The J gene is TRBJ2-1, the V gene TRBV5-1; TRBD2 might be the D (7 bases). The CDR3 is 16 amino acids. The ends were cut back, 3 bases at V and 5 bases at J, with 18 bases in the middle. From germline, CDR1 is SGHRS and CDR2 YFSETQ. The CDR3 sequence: CASSSGGLGVNNEQFF. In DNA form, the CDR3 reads TGCGCCAGCAGCTCGGGGGGCCTCGGGGTCAACAATGAGCAGTTCTTC.

The chain's CDR3 is CASSSPGGGERGDTQYF. In nucleotides, the CDR3 is TGTGCCAGCAGCTCTCCCGGTGGGGGGGAGAGGGGAGATACGCAGTATTTT. The V gene is TRBV28, the J gene TRBJ2-3, with TRBD2 identical over 7 bases. The CDR3 extends over 17 amino acids. Losses at the gene ends were 6 bases for V and 5 bases for J; bases not matched to a gene: 17. Germline CDR1 MDHEN, CDR2 SYDVKM.

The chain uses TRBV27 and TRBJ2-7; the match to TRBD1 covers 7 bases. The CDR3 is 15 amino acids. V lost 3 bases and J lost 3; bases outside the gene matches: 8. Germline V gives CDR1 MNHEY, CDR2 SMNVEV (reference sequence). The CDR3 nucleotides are TGTGCCAGCAGTTTGAGCAGGGGACAGAACTACGAGCAGTACTTC. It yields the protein CASSLSRGQNYEQYF.

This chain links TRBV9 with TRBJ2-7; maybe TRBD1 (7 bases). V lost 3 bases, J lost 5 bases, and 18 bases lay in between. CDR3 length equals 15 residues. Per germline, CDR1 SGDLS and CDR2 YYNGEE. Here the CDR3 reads CASSAGAGGLHEQYF. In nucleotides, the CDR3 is TGTGCCAGCAGCGCTGGGGCAGGGGGGCTGCACGAGCAGTACTTC. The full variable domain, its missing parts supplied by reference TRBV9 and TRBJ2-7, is DSGVTQTPKHLITATGQRVTLRCSPRSGDLSVYWYQQSLDQGLQFLIQYYNGEERAKGNILERFSAQQFPDLHSELNLSSLELGDSALYFCASSAGAGGLHEQYFGPGTRLTVT.

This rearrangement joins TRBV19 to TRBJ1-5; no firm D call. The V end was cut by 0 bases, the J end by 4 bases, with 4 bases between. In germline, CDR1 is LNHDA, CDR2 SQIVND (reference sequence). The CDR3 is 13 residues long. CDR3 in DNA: TGTGCCAGTAGTATAGAAGAAAATCAGCCCCAGCATTTT. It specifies CASSIEENQPQHF. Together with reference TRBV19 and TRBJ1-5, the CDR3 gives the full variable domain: DGGITQSPKYLFRKEGQNVTLSCEQNLNHDAMYWYRQDPGQGLRLIYYSQIVNDFQKGDIAEGYSVSREKKESFPLTVTSAQKNPTAFYLCASSIEENQPQHFGDGTRLSIL.

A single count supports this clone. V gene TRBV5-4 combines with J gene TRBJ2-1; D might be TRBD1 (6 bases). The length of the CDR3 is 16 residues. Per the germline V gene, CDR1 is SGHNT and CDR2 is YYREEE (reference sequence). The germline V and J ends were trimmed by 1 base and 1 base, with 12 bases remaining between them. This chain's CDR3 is CASSLSPGVSYNEQFF. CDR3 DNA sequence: TGTGCCAGCAGCTTGTCACCAGGGGTGTCCTACAATGAGCAGTTCTTC.

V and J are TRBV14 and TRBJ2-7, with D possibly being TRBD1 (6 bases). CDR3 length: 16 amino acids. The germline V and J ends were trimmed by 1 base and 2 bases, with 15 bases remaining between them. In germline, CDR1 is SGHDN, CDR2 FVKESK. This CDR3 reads CASSQGWAGDPYEQYF. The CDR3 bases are TGTGCCAGCAGCCAAGGTTGGGCAGGGGATCCCTACGAGCAGTACTTC.

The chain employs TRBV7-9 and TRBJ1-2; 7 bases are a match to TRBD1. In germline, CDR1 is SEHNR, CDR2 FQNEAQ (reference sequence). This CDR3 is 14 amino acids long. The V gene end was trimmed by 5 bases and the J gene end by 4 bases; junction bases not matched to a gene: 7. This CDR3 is CASSVTGASYGYTF. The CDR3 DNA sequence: TGTGCCAGCAGCGTCACAGGGGCCTCCTATGGCTACACCTTC.

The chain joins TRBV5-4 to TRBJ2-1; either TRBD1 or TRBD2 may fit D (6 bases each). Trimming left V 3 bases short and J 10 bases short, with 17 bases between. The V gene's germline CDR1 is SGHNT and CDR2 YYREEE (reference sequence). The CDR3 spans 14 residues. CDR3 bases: TGTGCCAGCAGCTCGAGTCAGAAGGGGGGAGAGCAGTTCTTC. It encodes CASSSSQKGGEQFF.

The CDR3 here is CASSHPGQVSEQYF. The CDR3 DNA follows: TGCGCCAGCAGCCACCCGGGACAGGTCTCCGAGCAGTACTTC. The gene calls are TRBV4-1 and TRBJ2-7, with 8 bases matching TRBD1. This CDR3 spans 14 amino acids. Germline V gives CDR1 MGHRA, CDR2 YSYEKL. V dropped 3 bases and J dropped 6; count of bases not matched to a gene: 7.

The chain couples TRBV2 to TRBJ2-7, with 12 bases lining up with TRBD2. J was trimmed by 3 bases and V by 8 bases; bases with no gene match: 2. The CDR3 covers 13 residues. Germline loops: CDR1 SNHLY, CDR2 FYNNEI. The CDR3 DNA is TGTGCCAGCGCTAGCGGGAGGGACTACGAGCAGTACTTC. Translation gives CASASGRDYEQYF.

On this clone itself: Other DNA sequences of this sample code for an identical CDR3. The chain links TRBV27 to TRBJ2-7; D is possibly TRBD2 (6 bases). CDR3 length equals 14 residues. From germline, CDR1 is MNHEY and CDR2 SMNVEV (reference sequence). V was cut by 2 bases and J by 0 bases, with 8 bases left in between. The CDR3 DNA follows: TGTGCCAGCAGTTTACTAGCGACCTCCTACGAGCAGTACTTC. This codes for CASSLLATSYEQYF.

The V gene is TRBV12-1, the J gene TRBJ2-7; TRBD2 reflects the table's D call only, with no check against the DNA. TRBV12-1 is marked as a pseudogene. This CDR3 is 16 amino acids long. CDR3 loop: CASSALPGLAGGPWYF. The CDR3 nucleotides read TGTGCCAGCAGCGCCTTACCGGGACTAGCGGGAGGGCCATGGTACTTC.

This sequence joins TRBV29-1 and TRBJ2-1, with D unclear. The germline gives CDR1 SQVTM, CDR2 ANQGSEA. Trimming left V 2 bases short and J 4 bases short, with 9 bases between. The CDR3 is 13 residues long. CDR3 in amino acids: CSVELLTYNEQFF. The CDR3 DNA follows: TGCAGCGTTGAATTGCTAACTTACAATGAGCAGTTCTTC.

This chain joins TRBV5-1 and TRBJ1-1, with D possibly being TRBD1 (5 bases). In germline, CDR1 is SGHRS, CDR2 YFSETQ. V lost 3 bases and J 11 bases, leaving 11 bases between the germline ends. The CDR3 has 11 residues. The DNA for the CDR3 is TGCGCCAGCAGCTCACCAAAGGGGGCTTTCTTT. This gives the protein CASSSPKGAFF.

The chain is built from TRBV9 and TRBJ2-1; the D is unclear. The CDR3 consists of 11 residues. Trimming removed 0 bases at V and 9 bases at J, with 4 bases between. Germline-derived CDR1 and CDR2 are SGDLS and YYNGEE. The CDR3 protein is CASSVDSEQFF. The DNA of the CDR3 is TGTGCCAGCAGCGTAGACAGTGAGCAGTTCTTC.

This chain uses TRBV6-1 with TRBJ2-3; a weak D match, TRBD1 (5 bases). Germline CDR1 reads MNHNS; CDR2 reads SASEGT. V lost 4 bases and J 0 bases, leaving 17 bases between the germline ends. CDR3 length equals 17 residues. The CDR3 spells CASSGVGGASSTDTQYF. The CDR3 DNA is TGTGCCAGCAGTGGGGTGGGTGGGGCATCTAGCACAGATACGCAGTATTTT.

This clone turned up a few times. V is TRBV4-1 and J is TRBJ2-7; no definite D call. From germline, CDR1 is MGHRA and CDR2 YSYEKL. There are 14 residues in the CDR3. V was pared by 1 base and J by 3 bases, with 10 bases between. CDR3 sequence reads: CASSQGPSGYEQYF. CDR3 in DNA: TGCGCCAGCAGCCAAGGCCCGTCTGGCTACGAGCAGTACTTC.

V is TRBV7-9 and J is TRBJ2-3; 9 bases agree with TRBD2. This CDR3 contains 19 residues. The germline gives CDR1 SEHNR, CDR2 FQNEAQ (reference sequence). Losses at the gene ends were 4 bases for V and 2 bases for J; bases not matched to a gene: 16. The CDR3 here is CASSSEPGAGGKNTDTQYF. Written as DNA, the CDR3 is TGTGCCAGCAGCTCCGAGCCCGGTGCGGGAGGGAAGAACACAGATACGCAGTATTTT.

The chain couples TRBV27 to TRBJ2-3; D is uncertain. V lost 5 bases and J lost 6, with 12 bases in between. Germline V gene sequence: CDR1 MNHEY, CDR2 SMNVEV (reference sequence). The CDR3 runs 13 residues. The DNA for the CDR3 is TGTGCCAGCAGTGTGACCTGGGCTGATACGCAGTATTTT. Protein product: CASSVTWADTQYF.

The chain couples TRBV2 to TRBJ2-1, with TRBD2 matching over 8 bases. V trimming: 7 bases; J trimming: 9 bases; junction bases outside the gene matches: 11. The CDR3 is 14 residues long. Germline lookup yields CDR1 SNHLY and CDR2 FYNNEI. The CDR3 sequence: CASIGTRGIVEQFF. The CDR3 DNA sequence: TGTGCCAGCATCGGGACTAGGGGGATTGTTGAGCAGTTCTTC.